This entry is about one T cell receptor (beta chain). The data originate from a study of cytomegalovirus exposure and HLA in healthy donors. Profiled with immunoSEQ multiplex PCR; TCRdb holds only in-frame clones, not every one. The sample shows 150,000 to 200,000 clones, 85% to 90% of them seen only once. The sequencing input was PBMCs. This receptor was identified in a man aged 18 to 30 in good health and CMV-seropositive.

This chain's CDR3 is CAWDPGTGSLNGYTF. CDR3 nucleotides: TGTGCCTGGGACCCCGGGACAGGGAGTCTGAATGGCTACACCTTC. The chain uses TRBV30 and TRBJ1-2, with 9 bases lining up with TRBD1. This CDR3 has 15 amino acids. J was trimmed by 6 bases and V by 5 bases; bases with no gene match: 13. In germline, CDR1 is GTSNPN, CDR2 SVGIG (reference sequence). The whole variable domain, remainder taken from reference TRBV30 and TRBJ1-2, is SQTIHQWPATLVQPVGSPLSLECTVEGTSNPNLYWYRQAAGRGLQLLFYSVGIGQISSEVPQNLSASRPQDRQFILSSKKLLLSDSGFYLCAWDPGTGSLNGYTFGSGTRLTVV.